This entry lists 17 T cell receptor beta chains sequenced from one sample in a study of shared clonotypes between healthy human individuals. Here immunoSEQ multiplex PCR was the method, and the copy in TCRdb shows in-frame clones only, minus some. This sample has 450,000 to 600,000 clones, with roughly 78% found just once. Sequencing was done on a sample of PBMCs. The receptors here all came from a middle-aged woman in good health. Some clones in this sample may be carry-over from other donors' samples.

As regards this clone: A much larger clone differs from this one at a single base, so this may be a read error. The same CDR3 can be traced to other DNA sequences in this sample. The V gene is TRBV13, the J gene TRBJ2-3; D call uncertain. Between the trimmed V and J ends, which lost 4 bases and 3 bases, there was a span of 2 bases. The CDR3 sequence is 11 residues long. The V gene's germline CDR1 is PRHDT and CDR2 FYEKMQ (reference sequence). The CDR3 DNA sequence: TGTGCCAGCAGCTATACAGATACGCAGTATTTT. Translating gives CASSYTDTQYF.

The sample holds one count of this clone. J is TRBJ1-2 and V is TRBV30; maybe TRBD1 (6 bases). The CDR3 length is 13 residues. V gave up 5 bases and J gave up 3 bases, with 13 bases separating them. Germline CDR1 is GTSNPN and CDR2 is SVGIG (reference sequence). CDR3 DNA sequence: TGTGCCTGGCATACAGGGAGGGACTATGGCTACACCTTC. Translating gives CAWHTGRDYGYTF.

This rearrangement joins TRBV5-1 to TRBJ2-1; 14 positions agree with TRBD2. J lost 6 bases, V lost 3 bases, and 5 bases had no gene match. The CDR3 has 16 amino acids. Per the germline V gene, CDR1 is SGHRS and CDR2 is YFSETQ. The CDR3 protein is CASSSAGLAGVNEQFF. CDR3 coding DNA: TGCGCCAGCAGCTCGGCGGGACTAGCGGGAGTCAATGAGCAGTTCTTC.

The chain recombines TRBV5-4 with TRBJ2-1; D may be TRBD2 (6 bases). This CDR3 contains 15 residues. Germline loops: CDR1 SGHNT, CDR2 YYREEE (reference sequence). The V end lost 3 bases, the J end lost 0 bases, and 10 bases lay between the germline ends. CDR3 sequence reads: CASSSSVHSYNEQFF. CDR3 in DNA: TGTGCCAGCAGCTCTAGCGTCCACTCCTACAATGAGCAGTTCTTC.

The rearrangement joins TRBV28 to TRBJ2-3; no firm D call. This CDR3 has 14 residues. Germline V gene data show CDR1 as MDHEN and CDR2 as SYDVKM. The ends were cut back, 5 bases at V and 3 bases at J, with 12 bases in the middle. CDR3 nucleotides: TGTGCCAGCAGTCCATCCGACTTAACAGATACGCAGTATTTT. Translation gives CASSPSDLTDTQYF. Full variable domain (missing parts from reference TRBV28 and TRBJ2-3): DVKVTQSSRYLVKRTGEKVFLECVQDMDHENMFWYRQDPGLGLRLIYFSYDVKMKEKGDIPEGYSVSREKKERFSLILESASTNQTSMYLCASSPSDLTDTQYFGPGTRLTVL.

This clone showed up just once. The rearrangement joins TRBV2 to TRBJ2-2, with D uncertain. Germline V gene sequence: CDR1 SNHLY, CDR2 FYNNEI. This CDR3 is built from 14 residues. Trimming pared 6 bases from V and 4 bases from J, leaving 12 bases between. The CDR3 region is CASSGTSSTGELFF. CDR3 in DNA: TGTGCCAGCAGCGGCACCTCGAGCACCGGGGAGCTGTTTTTT.

The chain is built from TRBV4-2 and TRBJ2-2; perhaps TRBD1 as D (5 bases). The germline V gene has CDR1 LGHNA and CDR2 YNFKEQ. Trimming cost V 0 bases and J 1 base, with 12 bases left between them. The CDR3 spans 17 residues. CDR3 amino acids: CASSQEVDRMNTGELFF. For the CDR3, the DNA is TGTGCCAGCAGCCAAGAAGTAGACAGAATGAACACCGGGGAGCTGTTTTTT.

This chain connects TRBV29-1 to TRBJ2-1; D is uncertain. With 0 bases removed from V and 10 bases from J, the gap between germline ends came to 1 base. The length of the CDR3 is 9 residues. The germline V gene has CDR1 SQVTM and CDR2 ANQGSEA. The CDR3 coding sequence is TGCAGCGTTGAAGAAGAGCAGTTCTTC. The encoded protein is CSVEEEQFF.

This clone was seen only once. The V gene is TRBV28, the J gene TRBJ2-5, with TRBD2 matching 14 bases. The J segment lost 4 bases and the V segment lost 4 bases, leaving 11 bases of the junction unmatched. CDR3 length: 18 residues. Germline assignment: CDR1 MDHEN and CDR2 SYDVKM. This chain's CDR3 is CASSSVLGTSGRAETQYF. The CDR3 DNA is TGTGCCAGCAGTTCGGTACTGGGGACTAGCGGGAGAGCAGAGACCCAGTACTTC.

The chain has TRBV11-3 and TRBJ1-2; the D gene is possibly TRBD1 (6 bases). V lost 5 bases and J 2 bases, leaving 15 bases between the germline ends. CDR3 length equals 15 residues. Germline V gives CDR1 SGHNT, CDR2 YENEEA. The CDR3 DNA follows: TGTGCCAGCAGCCCCACCTCCAGGGGAAACTATGGCTACACCTTC. Translating gives CASSPTSRGNYGYTF.

V is TRBV5-1 and J is TRBJ2-5, with TRBD2 as a possible D gene (7 bases). From germline, CDR1 is SGHRS and CDR2 YFSETQ. The germline V and J ends were trimmed by 4 bases and 1 base, with 11 bases remaining between them. This CDR3 is built from 14 residues. CDR3 amino acids: CASSTGGGQETQYF. The CDR3 DNA is TGCGCCAGCAGCACGGGGGGCGGCCAAGAGACCCAGTACTTC.

V gene TRBV19 combines with J gene TRBJ2-3, with 11 bases identical to TRBD2. This CDR3 is built from 15 residues. The germline CDR1 and CDR2 sequences are LNHDA and SQIVND (reference sequence). V dropped 5 bases and J dropped 6; count of bases not matched to a gene: 7. The CDR3 spells CASSPGLAEWDTQYF. In DNA, the CDR3 is TGTGCCAGTAGTCCGGGACTAGCGGAGTGGGATACGCAGTATTTT.

This clone was seen just once. The gene calls are TRBV23-1 and TRBJ2-5; D not certain. TRBV23-1 is classed as an ORF, of uncertain function. This CDR3 has 15 amino acids. The V end lost 4 bases, the J end lost 1 base, and 13 bases lay between the germline ends. CDR3 in DNA: TGCGCCAGCAGTCGGGTAAACAGTACCCAAGAGACCCAGTACTTC. Encoded protein: CASSRVNSTQETQYF.

J is TRBJ2-1 and V is TRBV15; unclear D gene. V lost 0 bases and J 5 bases, leaving 5 bases between the germline ends. There are 13 residues in the CDR3. CDR1 and CDR2 from the germline V gene are LNHNV and YYDKDF (reference sequence). The CDR3 DNA reads TGTGCCACCAGCAGAGATTATAACAATGAGCAGTTCTTC. Translated: CATSRDYNNEQFF.

The chain recombines TRBV28 with TRBJ1-2; the match to TRBD1 covers 7 bases. The junction had 16 bases not matched to a gene; V was cut back by 5 bases and J by 4 bases. The CDR3 is 17 residues long. Looked up from germline, CDR1 is MDHEN and CDR2 is SYDVKM. Here the CDR3 reads CASSLGTVGGSGYGYTF. DNA for the CDR3: TGTGCCAGCAGTCTCGGGACAGTTGGGGGGAGTGGCTATGGCTACACCTTC.

Points on this clone: One end of the junction fails to match germline, which may point to a read error. The V gene is TRBV15, the J gene TRBJ2-7; D may correspond to TRBD1 or TRBD2 (6 bases each). The CDR3 has 13 residues. Germline CDR1 LNHNV, CDR2 YYDKDF (reference sequence). Here the CDR3 reads CATSREREVGADF. Written as DNA, the CDR3 is TGTGCCACCAGCAGAGAGAGGGAGGTGGGGGCGGACTTC.

A single count supports this clone. The chain recombines TRBV7-8 with TRBJ1-2; D call uncertain. The CDR3 spans 11 residues. Germline CDR1 SGHVS, CDR2 FQNEAQ. V was cut by 1 base and J by 8 bases, with 5 bases left in between. The CDR3 nucleotides read TGTGCCAGCAGCTTAGGCCGAGGCTACACCTTC. Amino acid sequence: CASSLGRGYTF.